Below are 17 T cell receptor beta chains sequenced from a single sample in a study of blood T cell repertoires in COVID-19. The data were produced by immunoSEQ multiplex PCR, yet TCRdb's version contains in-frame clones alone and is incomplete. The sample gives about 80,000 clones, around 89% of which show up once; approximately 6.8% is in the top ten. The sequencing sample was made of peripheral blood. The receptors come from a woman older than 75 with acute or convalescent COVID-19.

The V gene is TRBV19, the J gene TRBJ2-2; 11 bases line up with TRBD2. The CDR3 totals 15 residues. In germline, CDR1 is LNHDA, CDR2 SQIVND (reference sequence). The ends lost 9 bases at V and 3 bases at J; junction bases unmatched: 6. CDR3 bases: TGTGCCAGCATTAGCGGGAGGGTGGACACCGGGGAGCTGTTTTTT. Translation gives CASISGRVDTGELFF.

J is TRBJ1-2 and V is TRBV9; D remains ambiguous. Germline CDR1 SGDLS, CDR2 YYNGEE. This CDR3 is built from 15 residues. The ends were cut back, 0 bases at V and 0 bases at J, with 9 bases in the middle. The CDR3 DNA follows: TGTGCCAGCAGCGTAGATGACACCCCTAACTATGGCTACACCTTC. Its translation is CASSVDDTPNYGYTF.

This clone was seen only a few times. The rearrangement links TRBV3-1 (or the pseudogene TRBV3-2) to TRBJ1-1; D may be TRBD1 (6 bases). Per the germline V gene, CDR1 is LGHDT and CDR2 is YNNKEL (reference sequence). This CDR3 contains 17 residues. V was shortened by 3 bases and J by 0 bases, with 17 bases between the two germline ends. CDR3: CASSQSRGARMNTEAFF. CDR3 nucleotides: TGTGCCAGCAGCCAGTCGCGGGGGGCAAGGATGAACACTGAAGCTTTCTTT.

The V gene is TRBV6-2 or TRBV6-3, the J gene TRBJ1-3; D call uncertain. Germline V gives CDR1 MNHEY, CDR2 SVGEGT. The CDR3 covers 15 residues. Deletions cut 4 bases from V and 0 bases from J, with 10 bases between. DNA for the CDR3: TGTGCCAGCAGTTCCCTGACAACCTCTGGAAACACCATATATTTT. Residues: CASSSLTTSGNTIYF.

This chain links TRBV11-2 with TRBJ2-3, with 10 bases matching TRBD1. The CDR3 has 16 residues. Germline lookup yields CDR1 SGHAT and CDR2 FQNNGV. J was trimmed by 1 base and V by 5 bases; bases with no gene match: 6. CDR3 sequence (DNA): TGTGCCAGCAGCCCGACAGGGGGCTTTCGCACAGATACGCAGTATTTT. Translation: CASSPTGGFRTDTQYF.

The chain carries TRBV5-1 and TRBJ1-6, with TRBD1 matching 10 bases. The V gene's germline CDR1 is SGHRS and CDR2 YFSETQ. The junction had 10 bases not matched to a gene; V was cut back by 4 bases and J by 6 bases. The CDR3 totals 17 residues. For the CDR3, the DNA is TGCGCCAGCAGCCCCGGACAGGGGGGGAACCTTAATTCACCCCTCCACTTT. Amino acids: CASSPGQGGNLNSPLHF.

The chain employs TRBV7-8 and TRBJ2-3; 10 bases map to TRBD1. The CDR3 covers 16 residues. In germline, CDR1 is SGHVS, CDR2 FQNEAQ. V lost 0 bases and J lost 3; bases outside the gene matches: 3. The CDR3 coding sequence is TGTGCCAGCAGCTTAGCCGGGACAGGGGATACAGATACGCAGTATTTT. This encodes CASSLAGTGDTDTQYF.

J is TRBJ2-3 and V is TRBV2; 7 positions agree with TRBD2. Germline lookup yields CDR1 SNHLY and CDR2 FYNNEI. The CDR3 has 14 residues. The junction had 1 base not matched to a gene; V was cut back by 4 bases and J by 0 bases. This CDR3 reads CASSGGGSTDTQYF. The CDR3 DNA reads TGTGCCAGCAGTGGGGGAGGGAGCACAGATACGCAGTATTTT.

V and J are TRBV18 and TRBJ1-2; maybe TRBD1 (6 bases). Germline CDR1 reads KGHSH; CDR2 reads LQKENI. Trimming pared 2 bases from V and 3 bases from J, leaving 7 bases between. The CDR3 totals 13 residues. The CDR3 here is CASSPRTDYGYTF. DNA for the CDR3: TGTGCCAGCTCACCAAGGACAGACTATGGCTACACCTTC.

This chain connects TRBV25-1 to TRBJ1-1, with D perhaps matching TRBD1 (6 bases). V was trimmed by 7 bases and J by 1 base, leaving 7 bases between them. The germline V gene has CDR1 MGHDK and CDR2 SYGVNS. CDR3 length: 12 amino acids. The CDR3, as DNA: TGTGCCAGCACGACAGGGAACACTGAAGCTTTCTTT. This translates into CASTTGNTEAFF.

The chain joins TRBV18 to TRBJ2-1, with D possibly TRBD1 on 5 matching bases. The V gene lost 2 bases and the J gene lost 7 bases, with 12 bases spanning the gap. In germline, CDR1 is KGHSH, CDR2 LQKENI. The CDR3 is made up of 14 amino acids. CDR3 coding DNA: TGTGCCAGCTCACCATTGATGGGGCAAAATGAGCAGTTCTTC. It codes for CASSPLMGQNEQFF.

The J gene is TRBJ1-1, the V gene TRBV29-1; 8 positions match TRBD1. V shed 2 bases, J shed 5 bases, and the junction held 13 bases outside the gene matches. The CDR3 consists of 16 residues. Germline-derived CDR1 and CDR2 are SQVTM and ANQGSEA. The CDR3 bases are TGCAGCGTTGAAAGTAGCGGACAGGGAATTTCAACTGAAGCTTTCTTT. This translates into CSVESSGQGISTEAFF.

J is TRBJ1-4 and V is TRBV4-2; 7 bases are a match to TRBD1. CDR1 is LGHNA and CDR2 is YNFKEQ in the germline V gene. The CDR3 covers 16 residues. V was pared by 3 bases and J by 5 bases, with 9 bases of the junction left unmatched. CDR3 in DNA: TGTGCCAGCAGCCACCCGATGGGACAGAAAAATGAAAAACTGTTTTTT. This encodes CASSHPMGQKNEKLFF.

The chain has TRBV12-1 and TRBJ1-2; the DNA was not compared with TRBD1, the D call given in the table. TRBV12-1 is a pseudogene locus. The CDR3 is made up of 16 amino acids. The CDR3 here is CASSFPITDRGSGYTF. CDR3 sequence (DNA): TGTGCCAGCAGCTTCCCGATCACAGACAGGGGGTCGGGCTACACCTTC.

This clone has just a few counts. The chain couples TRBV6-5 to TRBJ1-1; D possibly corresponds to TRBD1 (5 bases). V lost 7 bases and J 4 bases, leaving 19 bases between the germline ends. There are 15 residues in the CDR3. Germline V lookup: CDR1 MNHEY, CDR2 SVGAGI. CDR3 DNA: TGTGCCAGCACCCAACCGGGACTGACTTCCACTGAAGCTTTCTTT. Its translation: CASTQPGLTSTEAFF.

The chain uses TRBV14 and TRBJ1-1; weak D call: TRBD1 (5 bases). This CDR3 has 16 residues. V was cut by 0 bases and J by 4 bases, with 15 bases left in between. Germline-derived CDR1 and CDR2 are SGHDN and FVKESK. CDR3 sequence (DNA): TGTGCCAGCAGCCAAGACCCCCAGGGTTGGGGCACTGAAGCTTTCTTT. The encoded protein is CASSQDPQGWGTEAFF.

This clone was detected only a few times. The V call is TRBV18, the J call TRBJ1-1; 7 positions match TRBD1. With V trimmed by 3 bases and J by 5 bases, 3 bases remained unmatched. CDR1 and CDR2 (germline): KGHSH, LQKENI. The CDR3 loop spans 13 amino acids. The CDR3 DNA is TGTGCCAGCTCACCCTTACAGGGGACTGAAGCTTTCTTT. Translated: CASSPLQGTEAFF.